Reported below is one T cell receptor beta chain. What antigen it recognizes has not been identified. The record has no base qualities; no much larger clone is one base away. Read against the paper, the sample's time point label means: baseline before first vaccination. Vaccinee samples came from UK trials COV001 and COV002, including a single-blind randomized controlled phase 2/3 trial of AZD1222 (ChAdOx1 nCoV-19) in healthy adults. Trial participant PBMC samples were collected at day 0 and day 28 after the second dose for TCRbeta chain sequencing. Reading the germline V gene gives CDR1 MDHEN and CDR2 SYDVKM. The junction shows trimming of 8 bases on V and 8 bases on J, plus 12 bases between the germline ends. The CDR3, from cysteine to phenylalanine, totals 11 residues. Just CDR3 DNA is preserved here, 33 bases in frame from base 1. The CDR3 regions of human TCRbeta chains were subjected to immunosequencing. Per the original workflow: TCRs in the repertoires were compared against a reference library of SARS-CoV-2-specific TCRs that had been generated with the MIRA antigen-specificity platform. Breadth was defined as the fraction of unique TCRs that were SARS-CoV-2-associated, and depth was defined as the fraction of total T cells that were SARS-CoV-2-associated. Each spike-specific TCR was assigned to its reactive spike region and to a CD4 or CD8 class using the MIRA data. Log10-transformed breadth and depth values were compared by one-way ANOVA with Sidak's multiple comparisons tests. The source is immuneACCESS, and TCRdb retained only in-frame sequences with V and J called. Part of the clones is not carried over; for the studies checked, unresolved V genes explain less than half of this, and the remainder is unexplained. V and J calls and clone size come straight from that table; D and trimming were deduced from the DNA. The sample contains 140,000 to 150,000 clones, approximately 83% of them found a single time. Jointly, the top ten make up about 8% of the sample.

The sample is drawn from a study of T cell responses to AZD1222 COVID-19 vaccine (dated by TCRdb to 2020 to 2023). Regarding the study in general: AZD1222 recipients whose second dose came at about 4 weeks and those whose second dose came at about 12 weeks were combined into one group, since spike-specific TCR depth and breadth did not differ between the two schedules. TCR sequencing covered about 230 trial participants: 200 to 220 given two doses of AZD1222 and 26 given two doses of MenACWY control vaccine. Trial participants were enrolled by age into 18-55, 56-69 and 70-plus year subgroups, with 148, 28 and 57 TCR-sequenced participants respectively. The paper's findings and limits, for the study overall: Vaccine-associated CD4 TCRs spanned the whole spike protein, with dominant responses in regions 160-218 and 743-854. Nearly half of unique spike-specific TCRs reportedly recognized epitopes outside regions mutated in the B.1.351 and B.1.1.7 variants. Participants were mostly white British, with more females than males. The authors suggested clonal diversity may have been underestimated. The 56-69-year group was small, and its depth increase did not reach significance, likely because of low power. Conclusions about previously exposed vaccinees are limited, since just 6 or 7 AZD1222 recipients were seropositive for SARS-CoV-2 at baseline. After two AZD1222 doses, spike-specific TCR breadth and depth were significantly higher than at day 0 and than in MenACWY recipients. Because no samples from the day 14 peak response were available, repertoires could be characterized only after the peak T cell response.

The input for sequencing was peripheral blood, taken on day 0 of AZD1222 vaccination. The sequence links TRBV28 to TRBJ1-2; the D gene lacks a confident call. This TCR was recovered from an adult in good health. The CDR3 loop reads CASGHESGYTF. The bases read TGTGCCAGCGGCCATGAATCGGGCTACACCTTC.